This T cell receptor beta chain originates from a study of radiotherapy plus CTLA-4 blockade in lung cancer. TCRdb keeps only in-frame clones here, not all; method: immunoSEQ multiplex PCR. The repertoire has around 43,000 clones, 60% to 80% of them found once; the top ten carry just over 9.5%. The CDR3 has 15 amino acids. Germline CDR1 MNHNS, CDR2 SASEGT. Trimming shortened V by 6 bases and J by 5 bases, and 17 bases separated the two germline ends. Those with chemo-refractory metastatic non-small-cell lung cancer were treated with focal radiation combined with CTLA-4 blockade using ipilimumab. This chain uses TRBV6-1 with TRBJ1-5; D gene unclear. The TCR originated in a human donor with non-small cell lung cancer who had stable disease on radiotherapy plus ipilimumab. This sample comprised peripheral blood, obtained from a patient treated with radiotherapy plus ipilimumab. The CDR3 loop reads CASRLEGRQDQPQHF. The CDR3 bases are TGTGCCAGCAGGCTCGAGGGCCGGCAAGATCAGCCCCAGCATTTT.